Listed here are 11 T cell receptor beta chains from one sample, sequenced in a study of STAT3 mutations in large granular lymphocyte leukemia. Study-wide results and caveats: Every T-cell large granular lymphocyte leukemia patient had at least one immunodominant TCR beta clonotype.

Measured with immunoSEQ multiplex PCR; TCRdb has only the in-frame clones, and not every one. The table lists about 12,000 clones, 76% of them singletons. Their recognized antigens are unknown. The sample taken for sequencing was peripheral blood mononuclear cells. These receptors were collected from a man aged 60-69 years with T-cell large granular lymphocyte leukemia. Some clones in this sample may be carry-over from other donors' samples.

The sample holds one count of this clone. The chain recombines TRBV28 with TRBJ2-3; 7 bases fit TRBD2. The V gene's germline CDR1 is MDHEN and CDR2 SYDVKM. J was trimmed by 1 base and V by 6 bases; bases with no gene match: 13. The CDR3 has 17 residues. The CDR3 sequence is CASSPLTRAGGTDTQYF. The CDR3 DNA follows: TGTGCCAGCAGCCCTCTCACTAGGGCGGGGGGCACAGATACGCAGTATTTT.

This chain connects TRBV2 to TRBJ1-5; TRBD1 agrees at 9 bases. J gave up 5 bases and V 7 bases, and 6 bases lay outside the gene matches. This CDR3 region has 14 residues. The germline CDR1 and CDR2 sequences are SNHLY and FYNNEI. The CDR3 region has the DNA TGTGCCAGCATGATGGGACAGGGACATCAGCCCCAGCATTTT. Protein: CASMMGQGHQPQHF.

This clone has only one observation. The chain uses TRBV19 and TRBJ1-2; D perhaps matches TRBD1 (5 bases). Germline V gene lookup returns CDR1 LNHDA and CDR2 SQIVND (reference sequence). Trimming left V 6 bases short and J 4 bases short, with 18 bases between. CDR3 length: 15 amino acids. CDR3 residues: CASSPGTNIFYGYTF. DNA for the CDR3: TGTGCCAGTAGCCCCGGGACCAATATATTCTATGGCTACACCTTC.

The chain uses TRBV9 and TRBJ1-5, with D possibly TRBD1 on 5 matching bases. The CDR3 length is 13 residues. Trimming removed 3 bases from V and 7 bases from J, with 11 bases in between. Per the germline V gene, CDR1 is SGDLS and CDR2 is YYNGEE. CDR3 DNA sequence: TGTGCCAGCAGCGGTTCCCCAGGGCAGCCCCAGCATTTT. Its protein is CASSGSPGQPQHF. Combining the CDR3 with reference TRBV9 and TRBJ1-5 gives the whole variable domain DSGVTQTPKHLITATGQRVTLRCSPRSGDLSVYWYQQSLDQGLQFLIQYYNGEERAKGNILERFSAQQFPDLHSELNLSSLELGDSALYFCASSGSPGQPQHFGDGTRLSIL.

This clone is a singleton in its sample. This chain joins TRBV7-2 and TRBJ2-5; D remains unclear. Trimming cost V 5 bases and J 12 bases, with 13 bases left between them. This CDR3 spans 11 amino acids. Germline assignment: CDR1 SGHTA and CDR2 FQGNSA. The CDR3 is CASSQMTVEYF. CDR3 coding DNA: TGTGCCAGCAGCCAAATGACTGTGGAGTACTTC.

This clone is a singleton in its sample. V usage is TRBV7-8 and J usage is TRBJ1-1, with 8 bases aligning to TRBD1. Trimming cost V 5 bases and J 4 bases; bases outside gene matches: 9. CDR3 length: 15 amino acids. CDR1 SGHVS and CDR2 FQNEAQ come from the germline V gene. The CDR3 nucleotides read TGTGCCAGCAGCACCAGGGGGCCAGGTGCCACTGAAGCTTTCTTT. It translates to CASSTRGPGATEAFF.

CDR3 coding DNA: TGCGCCAGCAGCTGGGGGGGGGACACTGAAGCTTTCTTT. Encoded protein: CASSWGGDTEAFF. The V and J genes are TRBV5-1 and TRBJ1-1; weak D call: TRBD1 (5 bases). The CDR3 totals 13 residues. V dropped 3 bases and J dropped 3 bases, with 9 bases sitting between them. The germline V gene has CDR1 SGHRS and CDR2 YFSETQ.

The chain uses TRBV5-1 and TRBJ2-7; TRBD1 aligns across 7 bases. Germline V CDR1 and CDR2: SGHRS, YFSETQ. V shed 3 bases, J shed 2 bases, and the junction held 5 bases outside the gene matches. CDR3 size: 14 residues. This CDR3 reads CASSWDSDTYEQYF. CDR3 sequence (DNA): TGCGCCAGCAGCTGGGACAGTGATACCTACGAGCAGTACTTC.

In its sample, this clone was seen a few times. The CDR3 DNA follows: TGTGCCAGTAGCGTACTAGCGGGGTTATACGAGCAGTACTTC. Protein sequence: CASSVLAGLYEQYF. The rearrangement uses TRBV19 and TRBJ2-7, with TRBD2 matching over 10 bases. V gave up 6 bases and J gave up 4 bases; unmatched junction bases: 6. The CDR3 spans 14 residues. Germline lookup yields CDR1 LNHDA and CDR2 SQIVND (reference sequence). The variable domain in full, with the rest retrieved from reference TRBV19 and TRBJ2-7, is DGGITQSPKYLFRKEGQNVTLSCEQNLNHDAMYWYRQDPGQGLRLIYYSQIVNDFQKGDIAEGYSVSREKKESFPLTVTSAQKNPTAFYLCASSVLAGLYEQYFGPGTRLTVT.

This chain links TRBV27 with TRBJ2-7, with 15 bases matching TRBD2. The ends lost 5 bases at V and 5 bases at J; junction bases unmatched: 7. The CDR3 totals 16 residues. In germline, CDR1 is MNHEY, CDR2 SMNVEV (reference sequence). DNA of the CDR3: TGTGCCAGCAGTGGACTAGCGGGAGGGGTTCCCCACGAGCAGTACTTC. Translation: CASSGLAGGVPHEQYF.

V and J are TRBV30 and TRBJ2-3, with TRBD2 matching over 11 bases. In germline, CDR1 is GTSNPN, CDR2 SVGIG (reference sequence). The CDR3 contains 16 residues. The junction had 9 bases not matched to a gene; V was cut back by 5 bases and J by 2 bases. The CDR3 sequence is CAWEEGTSGHTDTQYF. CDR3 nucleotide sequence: TGTGCCTGGGAGGAAGGGACTAGCGGACACACAGATACGCAGTATTTT.